Detailed here is one T cell receptor (beta chain). The antigen is unknown. The stimulus was an HIV-1 Gag 15-mer peptide pool, about 1 ug/peptide/mL. Sorted nonresponding memory CD4+ T cells were CD40L-negative, CD69-negative, CD45RO-high. These HIV-1-infected adults initiated suppressive ART in chronic infection. CD8+ T cells were removed from PBMCs prior to stimulation. The libraries were made with immunoSEQ version 4 in survey mode. Here immunoSEQ multiplex PCR was the method, and the copy in TCRdb shows in-frame clones only, minus some. The sample contains tens of thousands of clones, 70% to 75% of which appear only once. The sample comes from a study of persistence of HIV-infected CD4 T cells. Study overall: The sample holds CD4+ T cells responsive to CMV or HIV-1 Gag. Study-wide points: CMV- and Gag-responding cells had lower TCRbeta richness than CD3/CD28-responding cells.

V shed 6 bases, J shed 4 bases, and the junction held 9 bases outside the gene matches. The CDR3 has 15 residues. In germline, CDR1 is SGHTA, CDR2 FQGNSA. The TCR sequence derives from an adult man with HIV who was CMV-seropositive. Sequencing used CD4+ T cells sorted from PBMCs after roughly 18-hour stimulation, obtained from a patient who received antiretroviral therapy. The rearrangement links TRBV7-2 to TRBJ1-2, with TRBD1 identical over 9 bases. CDR3 in DNA: TGTGCCAGCAGGGTGGACAGGGGTTCGGGCTATGGCTACACCTTC. This sequence encodes CASRVDRGSGYGYTF.